The rows below give T cell receptor beta chains drawn from one sample of a study of cytomegalovirus exposure and HLA in healthy donors. The protocol was immunoSEQ multiplex PCR, while the TCRdb copy is restricted to in-frame clones and leaves out a portion. The sample holds about 130,000 clones, roughly four fifths seen once. Source material: PBMCs. Source of these receptors: a man between 25 and 39 years old in good health and CMV-seronegative. Each CDR3 is given with its conserved first and last residue. Only some rows state a clone size, as once, few, many or a class for expanded clones.

V	J	size	CDR3
TRBV4-1	TRBJ2-3	-	CASSPRKDGPDTQYF
TRBV2	TRBJ2-1	-	CASSPRTGHNEQFF
TRBV28	TRBJ2-7	-	CASSFTTSLTLEQYF
TRBV5-1	TRBJ2-1	-	CASTLLAGLYNEQFF
TRBV29-1	TRBJ1-2	-	CSVAGGQGASNYGYTF
TRBV2	TRBJ2-7	-	CASSLAGAVYEQYF
TRBV25-1	TRBJ2-7	few	CASSEALVPYEQYF
TRBV5-5	TRBJ2-7	-	CASSLELATGFGLYEQYF
TRBV25-1	TRBJ1-5	-	CASSWGQVNQPQHF
TRBV12-5	TRBJ2-2	once	CASGPKLSGRTAGELFF
TRBV6-4	TRBJ2-7	-	CASSGWTSGFVYEQYF
TRBV7-9	TRBJ2-7	-	CASSLVGFETNYEQYF
TRBV19	TRBJ2-7	-	CASSIKDRGRNEQYF
TRBV15	TRBJ2-7	once	CATSSSTGSYEQYF
TRBV5-1	TRBJ1-2	-	CASSQDRAGGYTF
TRBV4-2	TRBJ1-2	few	CASSPPGTDYGYTF
TRBV28	TRBJ1-4	-	CASTPANGGKLFF
TRBV2	TRBJ2-7	-	CASKESGTNYEQYF
TRBV28	TRBJ2-3	-	CASSLVQGLGRDTQYF
TRBV7-9	TRBJ1-2	few	CASSLDLRPGDGYTF
TRBV7-2	TRBJ2-7	-	CASSFGLAGYEQYF
TRBV5-5	TRBJ1-5	few	CASSLVEGADQPQHF